A single sample is the source of the 22 T cell receptor beta chains below, sequenced in a study of blood T cell repertoires in COVID-19. Some clones are missing from TCRdb's copy, which holds only in-frame ones; the method was immunoSEQ multiplex PCR. The table includes 350,000 to 400,000 clones, 75% to 90% detected once. Sequences were obtained from peripheral blood. The receptors shown here come from a woman between 55 and 75 years old with COVID-19, enrolled during active disease.

The rearrangement uses TRBV12-3 or TRBV12-4 and TRBJ2-3, with a weak D call TRBD2 (6 bases). CDR3 length: 13 residues. V lost 7 bases to trimming and J lost 4 bases, with 12 bases between them. The CDR3 region has the DNA TGTGCCAGCACTTCCGGGGGTTCAGATACGCAGTATTTT. This translates into CASTSGGSDTQYF.

The chain has TRBV4-3 and TRBJ2-3; maybe TRBD2 (5 bases). This CDR3 is 15 amino acids long. Per germline, CDR1 LGHNA and CDR2 YSLEER. Trimming left V 0 bases short and J 3 bases short, with 10 bases between. Here the CDR3 reads CASSQDRTGTDTQYF. In nucleotides, the CDR3 is TGCGCCAGCAGCCAAGATCGTACGGGGACAGATACGCAGTATTTT.

This clone has only one observation. V usage is TRBV5-4 and J usage is TRBJ2-7; weak D call: TRBD2 (8 bases). Germline V gives CDR1 SGHNT, CDR2 YYREEE (reference sequence). The CDR3 has 16 amino acids. Deletions cut 4 bases from V and 3 bases from J, with 20 bases between. The CDR3 is CASSPDVGRGLYEQYF. In nucleotides, the CDR3 is TGTGCCAGCAGCCCCGACGTCGGGAGGGGGCTCTACGAGCAGTACTTC.

The J gene is TRBJ2-1, the V gene TRBV11-2; D not certain. V shed 2 bases and J shed 0 bases, with 8 bases lying between them. CDR1 is SGHAT, CDR2 FQNNGV, per germline. CDR3 length equals 15 residues. The CDR3 loop reads CASSLSPSSYNEQFF. CDR3 DNA: TGTGCCAGCAGCTTAAGCCCGAGCTCCTACAATGAGCAGTTCTTC.

The J gene is TRBJ2-3, the V gene TRBV5-1, with 8 bases aligning to TRBD2. V was pared by 6 bases and J by 3 bases, with 9 bases of the junction left unmatched. The CDR3 has 15 residues. The V gene's germline CDR1 is SGHRS and CDR2 YFSETQ. CDR3: CASTFIGGGTDTQYF. As DNA, the CDR3 is TGCGCCAGCACCTTTATCGGGGGGGGGACAGATACGCAGTATTTT.

This chain uses TRBV5-6 with TRBJ1-6, with 12 bases matching TRBD1. The CDR3 runs 15 residues. From germline, CDR1 is SGHDT and CDR2 YYEEEE. With 3 bases clipped from V and 8 bases from J, the junction kept 3 bases outside the gene matches. CDR3 in DNA: TGTGCCAGCAGCTGGGACAGGGGGCAGGATTCACCCCTCCACTTT. The encoded protein is CASSWDRGQDSPLHF. The variable domain in full, completed from reference TRBV5-6 and TRBJ1-6, reads DAGVTQSPTHLIKTRGQQVTLRCSPKSGHDTVSWYQQALGQGPQFIFQYYEEEERQRGNFPDRFSGHQFPNYSSELNVNALLLGDSALYLCASSWDRGQDSPLHFGNGTRLTVT.

The chain is built from TRBV27 and TRBJ1-1; D gene ambiguous. The germline V and J ends were trimmed by 2 bases and 3 bases, with 7 bases remaining between them. There are 13 residues in the CDR3. CDR1 is MNHEY, CDR2 SMNVEV, per germline (reference sequence). CDR3 bases: TGTGCCAGCAGTTTAGTGCGGGACACTGAAGCTTTCTTT. This encodes CASSLVRDTEAFF.

The chain uses TRBV9 and TRBJ2-5; 12 nucleotides align to TRBD2. Trimming cost V 0 bases and J 4 bases; bases outside gene matches: 4. Germline assignment: CDR1 SGDLS and CDR2 YYNGEE. This CDR3 has 16 residues. Here the CDR3 DNA reads TGTGCCAGCAGCGTAGATCTAGCGGGGGGGTTAGAGACCCAGTACTTC. It specifies CASSVDLAGGLETQYF. The full variable domain, completed using reference TRBV9 and TRBJ2-5, is DSGVTQTPKHLITATGQRVTLRCSPRSGDLSVYWYQQSLDQGLQFLIQYYNGEERAKGNILERFSAQQFPDLHSELNLSSLELGDSALYFCASSVDLAGGLETQYFGPGTRLLVL.

The rearrangement links TRBV11-2 to TRBJ1-1; D may be TRBD1 (6 bases). V was cut by 5 bases and J by 2 bases, with 15 bases left in between. This CDR3 region has 15 residues. The germline gives CDR1 SGHAT, CDR2 FQNNGV. CDR3 residues: CASSPVRGLNTEAFF. For the CDR3, the DNA is TGTGCCAGCAGCCCAGTAAGGGGGTTAAACACTGAAGCTTTCTTT.

This chain uses TRBV4-1 with TRBJ2-7; the match to TRBD1 covers 7 bases. CDR3 size: 15 residues. After removal of 1 base from V and 3 bases from J, the junction contained 6 bases not matched to a gene. Germline loops: CDR1 MGHRA, CDR2 YSYEKL. The CDR3 nucleotides read TGCGCCAGCAGCCAAGGGCTACAGGGGATCTACGAGCAGTACTTC. This translates into CASSQGLQGIYEQYF.

V and J are TRBV3-1 (or the pseudogene TRBV3-2) and TRBJ2-7, with 10 bases that match TRBD1. The CDR3 is made up of 14 amino acids. In germline, CDR1 is LGHDT, CDR2 YNNKEL (reference sequence). After removal of 4 bases from V and 5 bases from J, the junction contained 5 bases not matched to a gene. The CDR3 sequence is CASSRGDRGDEQYF. The CDR3 nucleotides are TGTGCCAGCAGCCGGGGGGACAGGGGAGACGAGCAGTACTTC.

The chain recombines TRBV6-6 with TRBJ2-3; possibly TRBD1 for D (6 bases). Trimming stripped 1 base from V and 0 bases from J, with 11 bases between. The CDR3 has 16 residues. Germline loops: CDR1 MNHNY, CDR2 SVGAGI (reference sequence). CDR3 sequence (DNA): TGTGCCAGCAGTTACTATTACAGGGCTAGCACAGATACGCAGTATTTT. Its translation: CASSYYYRASTDTQYF.

J is TRBJ1-5 and V is TRBV6-5; no clear D gene. The CDR3 is made up of 15 amino acids. The germline gives CDR1 MNHEY, CDR2 SVGAGI. The V end was cut by 0 bases, the J end by 4 bases, with 10 bases between. The CDR3 reads CASSYSSRGNQPQHF. In nucleotides, the CDR3 is TGTGCCAGCAGTTACTCGAGTCGGGGAAATCAGCCCCAGCATTTT.

This clone was found once. This chain uses TRBV29-1 with TRBJ2-7; TRBD1 agrees at 12 bases. V was clipped by 6 bases and J by 2 bases; unmatched bases: 2. Germline CDR1 and CDR2: SQVTM and ANQGSEA. This CDR3 region has 13 residues. The CDR3 nucleotides are TGCAGCGTCGGGACAGGGGGCCCCTACGAGCAGTACTTC. Translation gives CSVGTGGPYEQYF.

The chain recombines TRBV9 with TRBJ1-2, with D unresolved. V lost 4 bases and J 4 bases, leaving 17 bases between the germline ends. Germline CDR1 reads SGDLS; CDR2 reads YYNGEE. The CDR3 runs to 15 residues. CDR3 in amino acids: CASSPFDPLVYGYTF. CDR3 in DNA: TGTGCCAGCAGCCCCTTCGACCCCCTAGTCTATGGCTACACCTTC.

This chain connects TRBV29-1 to TRBJ1-1, with D possibly matching TRBD1 (6 bases). The germline V gene encodes CDR1 SQVTM and CDR2 ANQGSEA. Trimming shortened V by 6 bases and J by 0 bases, and 8 bases separated the two germline ends. The CDR3 consists of 12 residues. CDR3 sequence reads: CSVWTVNTEAFF. The DNA for the CDR3 is TGCAGCGTGTGGACAGTGAACACTGAAGCTTTCTTT.

This chain uses TRBV14 with TRBJ2-3, with 7 bases that match TRBD2. With V trimmed by 1 base and J by 0 bases, 1 base remained unmatched. The CDR3 runs to 15 residues. Germline V lookup: CDR1 SGHDN, CDR2 FVKESK. The CDR3 region has the DNA TGTGCCAGCAGCCAAGTCGGGGGGAGCACAGATACGCAGTATTTT. It specifies CASSQVGGSTDTQYF.

The rearrangement links TRBV6-5 to TRBJ1-1; TRBD1 might be the D (6 bases). This CDR3 has 13 residues. Germline CDR1 reads MNHEY; CDR2 reads SVGAGI. The V gene lost 6 bases and the J gene lost 4 bases, with 12 bases spanning the gap. CDR3 sequence: CASRYTGTTEAFF. DNA for the CDR3: TGTGCCAGCAGATACACAGGGACCACTGAAGCTTTCTTT.

The chain employs TRBV7-6 and TRBJ2-3; 9 bases are shared with TRBD1. Trimming at V came to 7 bases and at J to 2 bases, leaving 13 bases not matched to a gene. Germline V lookup: CDR1 SGHVS, CDR2 FNYEAQ. CDR3 length: 17 residues. The CDR3 DNA sequence: TGTGCCAGCACCAAACGGTCCGGGACAGGGCACACAGATACGCAGTATTTT. Residues: CASTKRSGTGHTDTQYF.

This chain uses TRBV6-1 with TRBJ1-1; tentative D call: TRBD1 (6 bases). The V gene lost 2 bases and the J gene lost 4 bases, with 11 bases spanning the gap. The CDR3 runs 14 residues. The V gene's germline CDR1 is MNHNS and CDR2 SASEGT. Here the CDR3 reads CASSETRQATEAFF. The CDR3 DNA reads TGTGCCAGCAGTGAAACTCGACAGGCCACTGAAGCTTTCTTT.

For this clone: Other DNA sequences within the sample encode an identical CDR3. The chain is built from TRBV5-5 and TRBJ2-7; 7 bases align to TRBD1. The CDR3 runs to 14 residues. Trimming took 0 bases from V and 2 from J; bases not matched to a gene: 2. Germline assignment: CDR1 SGHKS and CDR2 YYEKEE (reference sequence). The CDR3 DNA reads as TGTGCCAGCAGCTTGGGCCAGGGGGCCTACGAGCAGTACTTC. It encodes CASSLGQGAYEQYF.

In this sample, this clone turned up once. The V gene is TRBV24-1, the J gene TRBJ2-2; 9 bases fit TRBD1. The length of the CDR3 is 15 residues. Germline V CDR1 and CDR2: KGHDR, SFDVKD. V lost 5 bases, J lost 4 bases, and 4 bases stayed unmatched. This chain's CDR3 is CATSAGTGFTGELFF. In DNA form, the CDR3 reads TGTGCCACCAGTGCGGGGACAGGGTTCACCGGGGAGCTGTTTTTT.